Below are 21 T cell receptor beta chains sequenced from a single sample in a study of identical twins. TCRdb re-called the 5' RACE reads through MiXCR, storing one row per CDR3 protein. The sample shows 500,000 to 700,000 distinct CDR3 sequences, just over 7% of them seen only once. These data were also filed under a second study, of yellow fever vaccine responses in identical twins.

Sequencing was done on a sample of PBMCs. Source of these receptors: a woman younger than 30 in good health.

This clonotype was found many times. V and J are TRBV29-1 and TRBJ2-1; D is ambiguous. Germline assignment: CDR1 SQVTM and CDR2 ANQGSEA. V was cut by 6 bases and J by 0 bases, with 18 bases left in between. This CDR3 contains 16 residues. CDR3 nucleotide sequence: TGCAGCGTACACCCGGGTCCCACCAGCTCCTACAATGAGCAGTTCTTC. Translated: CSVHPGPTSSYNEQFF.

This clonotype was found many times. V usage is TRBV6-5 and J usage is TRBJ2-1, with D possibly being TRBD2 (6 bases). The CDR3 contains 14 residues. Between the trimmed V and J ends, which lost 6 bases and 4 bases, there was a span of 13 bases. Germline CDR1 and CDR2: MNHEY and SVGAGI. CDR3 in amino acids: CASSGEAEYNEQFF. The DNA of the CDR3 is TGTGCCAGCAGCGGGGAGGCCGAATACAATGAGCAGTTCTTC.

This clonotype has only a few counts. The chain is built from TRBV4-1 and TRBJ2-5; D remains ambiguous. Per germline, CDR1 MGHRA and CDR2 YSYEKL. The V end lost 1 base, the J end lost 5 bases, and 8 bases lay between the germline ends. CDR3 length equals 13 residues. The CDR3: CASSQGIVETQYF. The CDR3 DNA reads TGCGCCAGCAGCCAAGGGATAGTGGAGACCCAGTACTTC.

This chain uses TRBV4-1 with TRBJ1-1; no reliable D call. Trimming took off 1 base at V and 0 bases at J, with 12 bases between the two ends. Germline V gives CDR1 MGHRA, CDR2 YSYEKL. The CDR3 is 16 amino acids. The CDR3 sequence: CASSQVAERVNTEAFF. CDR3 DNA: TGCGCCAGCAGCCAAGTAGCGGAGAGGGTGAACACTGAAGCTTTCTTT.

This clonotype came up many times. J is TRBJ2-5 and V is TRBV29-1, with D tentatively TRBD1 (5 bases). CDR1 is SQVTM and CDR2 is ANQGSEA in the germline V gene. The CDR3 loop spans 12 amino acids. V lost 3 bases and J lost 4, with 9 bases in between. The CDR3 spells CSVDAGSETQYF. CDR3 coding DNA: TGCAGCGTTGATGCAGGGTCAGAGACCCAGTACTTC.

The chain combines TRBV4-2 with TRBJ1-4; no clear D. V gave up 6 bases and J gave up 5 bases, with 16 bases separating them. There are 15 residues in the CDR3. Per germline, CDR1 LGHNA and CDR2 YNFKEQ. The CDR3 reads CASSPNVDQNEKLFF. The CDR3 bases are TGTGCCAGCAGTCCAAACGTCGACCAGAATGAAAAACTGTTTTTT.

CDR3 loop: CASSPNGVGAYNEQFF. For the CDR3, the DNA is TGTGCCAGCAGCCCTAACGGCGTAGGGGCTTACAATGAGCAGTTCTTC. This chain links TRBV7-6 with TRBJ2-1, with a possible D match to TRBD1 (5 bases). Between the trimmed V and J ends, which lost 5 bases and 4 bases, there was a span of 18 bases. This CDR3 spans 16 amino acids. Germline CDR1 is SGHVS and CDR2 is FNYEAQ.

This clonotype was detected a few times. The chain uses TRBV3-1 and TRBJ2-1; maybe TRBD1 (5 bases). Germline-derived CDR1 and CDR2 are LGHDT and YNNKEL (reference sequence). With 0 bases removed from V and 9 bases from J, the gap between germline ends came to 15 bases. This CDR3 has 15 residues. CDR3 DNA sequence: TGTGCCAGCAGCCAAGAACGGATCCTCCAGGGTGAGCAGTTCTTC. Translation: CASSQERILQGEQFF.

This clonotype was found a few times. A much larger clone lies a single base off, so this may be a read error. V is TRBV25-1 and J is TRBJ2-3; 8 nucleotides line up with TRBD1. Looked up from germline, CDR1 is MGHDK and CDR2 is SYGVNS. J gave up 5 bases and V 0 bases, and 7 bases lay outside the gene matches. The CDR3 sequence is 16 residues long. DNA of the CDR3: TGTGCCAGCAGTGAATATTTGACAGGGGAGAGAGATACGCAGTATTTT. Protein: CASSEYLTGERDTQYF.

This clonotype was seen repeatedly, ten times or more. The V gene is TRBV10-2, the J gene TRBJ1-1; maybe TRBD1 (6 bases). Germline lookup yields CDR1 WSHSY and CDR2 SAAADI. Deletions cut 3 bases from V and 7 bases from J, with 9 bases between. The CDR3 is made up of 12 amino acids. CDR3 residues: CASSDRDIEAFF. The CDR3 nucleotides read TGCGCCAGCAGTGACCGGGACATTGAAGCTTTCTTT.

This clonotype has a handful of counts. This rearrangement joins TRBV12-3 or TRBV12-4 to TRBJ2-1; D is unresolved. Deletions cut 5 bases from V and 2 bases from J, with 13 bases between. This CDR3 has 15 residues. The CDR3 sequence: CASSPQDLAYNEQFF. The CDR3 region has the DNA TGTGCCAGCAGTCCGCAGGATTTAGCCTACAATGAGCAGTTCTTC.

This chain joins TRBV6-2 or TRBV6-3 and TRBJ2-1; 8 bases align to TRBD1. The CDR3 extends over 15 amino acids. Per germline, CDR1 MNHEY and CDR2 SVGEGT. V lost 5 bases to trimming and J lost 3 bases; unmatched junction nucleotides: 6. The CDR3 loop is CASSTRTGHYNEQFF. CDR3 nucleotide sequence: TGTGCCAGCAGTACCAGGACAGGGCACTACAATGAGCAGTTCTTC.

This clonotype was detected ten times or more. This chain uses TRBV3-1 with TRBJ1-5; D call uncertain. Trimming shortened V by 2 bases and J by 0 bases, and 5 bases separated the two germline ends. The CDR3 contains 14 residues. The germline V gene has CDR1 LGHDT and CDR2 YNNKEL (reference sequence). CDR3 DNA: TGTGCCAGCAGCCAACAAATTAGCAATCAGCCCCAGCATTTT. As protein: CASSQQISNQPQHF.

This clonotype showed up just a few times. This sequence joins TRBV18 and TRBJ2-3, with 12 bases identical to TRBD1. J lost 3 bases, V lost 5 bases, and 6 bases had no gene match. The CDR3 spans 16 residues. From germline, CDR1 is KGHSH and CDR2 LQKENI. Here the CDR3 reads CASSSGQGAVTDTQYF. The CDR3 DNA sequence: TGTGCCAGCTCATCGGGACAGGGGGCAGTAACAGATACGCAGTATTTT. The whole variable domain, filled in from reference TRBV18 and TRBJ2-3, reads NAGVMQNPRHLVRRRGQEARLRCSPMKGHSHVYWYRQLPEEGLKFMVYLQKENIIDESGMPKERFSAEFPKEGPSILRIQQVVRGDSAAYFCASSSGQGAVTDTQYFGPGTRLTVL.

This clonotype occurred many times. The chain has TRBV12-3 or TRBV12-4 and TRBJ1-6; D unclear. The CDR3 runs 14 residues. Trimming stripped 8 bases from V and 3 bases from J, with 11 bases between. The CDR3: CASGIGGYNSPLHF. CDR3 nucleotides: TGTGCCAGCGGGATCGGCGGCTATAATTCACCCCTCCACTTT.

This clonotype was seen a few times. The chain combines TRBV24-1 with TRBJ2-2; tentatively, D is TRBD1 or TRBD2 (5 bases each). Germline CDR1 KGHDR, CDR2 SFDVKD. V dropped 9 bases and J dropped 2 bases, with 12 bases sitting between them. The CDR3 sequence is 14 residues long. The CDR3 is CATSDGANTGELFF. CDR3 coding DNA: TGTGCCACCTCAGACGGGGCTAACACCGGGGAGCTGTTTTTT.

This clonotype was picked up many times. V usage is TRBV5-1 and J usage is TRBJ1-1, with 8 bases fitting TRBD1. With V trimmed by 4 bases and J by 2 bases, 4 bases remained unmatched. The length of the CDR3 is 14 residues. Germline lookup yields CDR1 SGHRS and CDR2 YFSETQ. The CDR3 DNA follows: TGCGCCAGCAGCCCGGACAGGGAAAACACTGAAGCTTTCTTT. Its protein product is CASSPDRENTEAFF.

This clonotype has at least ten counts. The chain links TRBV20-1 to TRBJ2-4; maybe TRBD2 (6 bases). Germline V CDR1 and CDR2: DFQATT, SNEGSKA (reference sequence). This CDR3 comprises 13 residues. Trimming left V 3 bases short and J 3 bases short, with 9 bases between. CDR3 DNA sequence: TGCAGTGCTAGGGCGGGGAACAAAAACATTCAGTACTTC. It is translated as CSARAGNKNIQYF.

There are many counts of this clonotype. V and J are TRBV5-1 and TRBJ1-4, with D perhaps TRBD1 (5 bases). V lost 4 bases to trimming and J lost 7 bases, with 14 bases between them. Germline lookup yields CDR1 SGHRS and CDR2 YFSETQ. The CDR3 runs 14 residues. The CDR3 sequence is CASSHGSRGEKLFF. The CDR3 DNA follows: TGCGCCAGCAGCCACGGGAGTAGGGGTGAAAAACTGTTTTTT.

This clonotype was found many times. In DNA, the CDR3 is TGTGCCAGCAGCCAAGATGGAAGGTCCGCTAATGAAAAACTGTTTTTT. Translating gives CASSQDGRSANEKLFF. The gene calls are TRBV4-2 and TRBJ1-4; no firm D call. The CDR3 spans 16 residues. V gave up 0 bases and J gave up 3 bases, with 11 bases separating them. The V gene's germline CDR1 is LGHNA and CDR2 YNFKEQ.

This clonotype was seen ten or more times. The genes are TRBV10-3 and TRBJ2-3; 11 positions agree with TRBD2. The CDR3 contains 15 residues. V lost 6 bases to trimming and J lost 3 bases; unmatched junction nucleotides: 5. Germline loops: CDR1 ENHRY, CDR2 SYGVKD. CDR3: CAIRLSGGATDTQYF. In nucleotides, the CDR3 is TGTGCCATCAGGCTTAGCGGGGGGGCAACAGATACGCAGTATTTT.